Presented here are 18 T cell receptor beta chains from one specimen sequenced in a study of blood T cell repertoires in COVID-19. Some clones are missing from TCRdb's copy, which holds only in-frame ones; the method was immunoSEQ multiplex PCR. The sample has more than 150,000 clones, under 90% seen once. Sequenced material: peripheral blood. The receptors originated from a human donor in a cohort sampled during active COVID-19.

The V call is TRBV25-1, the J call TRBJ1-1; 9 positions agree with TRBD1. Trimming took 3 bases from V and 0 from J; bases not matched to a gene: 8. This CDR3 has 17 amino acids. Germline V lookup: CDR1 MGHDK, CDR2 SYGVNS. The CDR3 reads CASSDRQGVTMNTEAFF. In DNA form, the CDR3 reads TGTGCCAGCAGTGACAGACAGGGGGTAACAATGAACACTGAAGCTTTCTTT.

V gene TRBV5-1 combines with J gene TRBJ1-2; 10 bases fit TRBD1. With 4 bases clipped from V and 4 bases from J, the junction kept 10 bases outside the gene matches. Germline assignment: CDR1 SGHRS and CDR2 YFSETQ. The CDR3 has 16 residues. The CDR3 reads CASSLGTGVRVYGYTF. CDR3 DNA: TGCGCCAGCAGCCTCGGGACAGGGGTGAGGGTCTATGGCTACACCTTC.

This rearrangement joins TRBV5-1 to TRBJ1-1; 9 bases fit TRBD1. Unmatched junction bases numbered 5, after V lost 4 bases and J lost 1 base. Germline V gene sequence: CDR1 SGHRS, CDR2 YFSETQ. This CDR3 region has 15 residues. The CDR3 sequence: CASSRRTGENTEAFF. The CDR3 region has the DNA TGCGCCAGCAGCCGACGGACAGGGGAGAACACTGAAGCTTTCTTT.

This sequence joins TRBV6-5 and TRBJ2-3, with D possibly being TRBD2 (7 bases). Trimming shortened V by 2 bases and J by 2 bases, and 11 bases separated the two germline ends. The germline V gene encodes CDR1 MNHEY and CDR2 SVGAGI. The CDR3 loop spans 15 amino acids. CDR3 sequence: CASSYRGAFTDTQYF. The CDR3 nucleotides are TGTGCCAGCAGTTACCGGGGGGCGTTCACAGATACGCAGTATTTT.

The chain joins TRBV4-2 to TRBJ2-3; TRBD1 might be the D (6 bases). The CDR3 loop spans 16 amino acids. CDR1 is LGHNA and CDR2 is YNFKEQ in the germline V gene. The V and J ends lost 0 bases and 2 bases respectively, with 12 bases between them. The CDR3 region has the DNA TGTGCCAGCAGCCAAGATGGGGGCGACTTCACAGATACGCAGTATTTT. It is translated as CASSQDGGDFTDTQYF.

The table lists this clone with a count of one. The chain recombines TRBV2 with TRBJ1-6, with a weak D call TRBD1 (6 bases). V gave up 4 bases and J gave up 6 bases, with 13 bases separating them. Germline values: CDR1 SNHLY, CDR2 FYNNEI. CDR3 length: 15 residues. The CDR3 here is CASSVTGPSNSPLHF. The CDR3 coding sequence is TGTGCCAGCAGTGTAACAGGGCCCAGTAATTCACCCCTCCACTTT.

This chain connects TRBV18 to TRBJ2-7; D gene ambiguous. Trimming took 2 bases from V and 1 from J, leaving 6 bases between them. The germline CDR1 and CDR2 sequences are KGHSH and LQKENI. The CDR3 has 13 amino acids. This CDR3 reads CASSPEASYEQYF. Here the CDR3 DNA reads TGTGCCAGCTCACCAGAGGCGTCCTACGAGCAGTACTTC.

The V gene is TRBV5-1, the J gene TRBJ1-6, with 11 nucleotides matching TRBD1. Germline V CDR1 and CDR2: SGHRS, YFSETQ. With 6 bases clipped from V and 5 bases from J, the junction kept 4 bases outside the gene matches. This CDR3 is 15 amino acids long. The CDR3 DNA sequence: TGCGCCAGCACCCGGACAGGGGGCGATAATTCACCCCTCCACTTT. Translated, it gives CASTRTGGDNSPLHF.

CDR3: CASSKEGRGEAFF. CDR3 in DNA: TGTGCCAGCAGTAAGGAGGGGCGTGGGGAAGCTTTCTTT. This chain joins TRBV6-4 and TRBJ1-1, with D possibly TRBD1 on 5 matching bases. The CDR3 spans 13 residues. V lost 5 bases, J lost 8 bases, and 15 bases lay in between. Germline-derived CDR1 and CDR2 are MRHNA and SNTAGT.

V usage is TRBV27 and J usage is TRBJ2-7, with a possible D match to TRBD1 (6 bases). V gave up 3 bases and J gave up 3 bases, with 9 bases separating them. The CDR3 length is 13 residues. The germline gives CDR1 MNHEY, CDR2 SMNVEV (reference sequence). The DNA for the CDR3 is TGTGCCAGCAGTTTCGAACAGGGCTACGAGCAGTACTTC. The encoded protein is CASSFEQGYEQYF.

The chain employs TRBV6-6 and TRBJ1-1, with 7 bases lining up with TRBD1. The CDR3 loop spans 16 amino acids. Germline V CDR1 and CDR2: MNHNY, SVGAGI (reference sequence). V lost 0 bases and J lost 5; bases outside the gene matches: 9. CDR3 DNA sequence: TGTGCCAGCAGTTACTCCGTTGGCAGGGGGAAAACTGAAGCTTTCTTT. Translating it yields CASSYSVGRGKTEAFF.

The chain uses TRBV14 and TRBJ2-2; TRBD2 aligns across 10 bases. Germline V gives CDR1 SGHDN, CDR2 FVKESK. The CDR3 loop spans 17 amino acids. Germline trimming cut 1 base from V and 5 bases from J; bases unmatched to any gene: 7. The DNA of the CDR3 is TGTGCCAGCAGCCAAGCGGAGCGGGGGGGCCGAACCGGGGAGCTGTTTTTT. Translating gives CASSQAERGGRTGELFF.

This clone occurred a few times. This chain connects TRBV4-2 to TRBJ1-6, with 9 bases matching TRBD1. Trimming took 0 bases from V and 12 from J; bases not matched to a gene: 6. Germline CDR1 reads LGHNA; CDR2 reads YNFKEQ. The CDR3 sequence is 15 residues long. The CDR3 bases are TGTGCCAGCAGCCAAGACCGGACAGGGGCGAGACCCCTCCACTTT. Translated: CASSQDRTGARPLHF.

A single count supports this clone. The V gene is TRBV3-1 (or the pseudogene TRBV3-2), the J gene TRBJ2-5, with TRBD2 as a possible D gene (5 bases). V was shortened by 4 bases and J by 7 bases, with 13 bases between the two germline ends. The CDR3 spans 13 residues. Germline lookup yields CDR1 LGHDT and CDR2 YNNKEL (reference sequence). The CDR3 sequence: CASSLTGGGTQYF. In DNA form, the CDR3 reads TGTGCCAGCAGCCTGACCGGAGGTGGGACCCAGTACTTC.

The V gene is TRBV5-6, the J gene TRBJ1-2; D call uncertain. The CDR3 consists of 14 residues. CDR1 and CDR2 from the germline V gene are SGHDT and YYEEEE. The V and J ends lost 3 bases and 4 bases respectively, with 13 bases between them. DNA for the CDR3: TGTGCCAGCAGCTCAATGACTTCCCGCTATGGCTACACCTTC. Amino acid sequence: CASSSMTSRYGYTF.

The rearrangement joins TRBV5-1 to TRBJ2-1; 7 bases are shared with TRBD1. The CDR3 has 16 residues. Trimming removed 4 bases from V and 4 bases from J; junction bases left unmatched: 11. Germline V gene data show CDR1 as SGHRS and CDR2 as YFSETQ. CDR3 sequence: CASSLVKGQLYNEQFF. CDR3 in DNA: TGCGCCAGCAGCCTAGTAAAGGGACAGCTTTACAATGAGCAGTTCTTC. Supplemented by reference TRBV5-1 and TRBJ2-1, the full variable domain reads KAGVTQTPRYLIKTRGQQVTLSCSPISGHRSVSWYQQTPGQGLQFLFEYFSETQRNKGNFPGRFSGRQFSNSRSEMNVSTLELGDSALYLCASSLVKGQLYNEQFFGPGTRLTVL.

The table lists this clone with a few counts. The chain combines TRBV5-5 with TRBJ2-2; the D gene is possibly TRBD2 (7 bases). V lost 4 bases to trimming and J lost 1 base, with 11 bases between them. The CDR3 length is 15 residues. The germline V gene has CDR1 SGHKS and CDR2 YYEKEE (reference sequence). CDR3 DNA sequence: TGTGCCAGCAGCCGGGGGGCAGGGAACACCGGGGAGCTGTTTTTT. Translating it yields CASSRGAGNTGELFF. Complete variable domain (other parts from reference TRBV5-5 and TRBJ2-2): DAGVTQSPTHLIKTRGQQVTLRCSPISGHKSVSWYQQVLGQGPQFIFQYYEKEERGRGNFPDRFSARQFPNYSSELNVNALLLGDSALYLCASSRGAGNTGELFFGEGSRLTVL.

This clone was seen more than once but under ten times. This chain joins TRBV5-1 and TRBJ1-3; D is ambiguous. There are 13 residues in the CDR3. Trimming took off 3 bases at V and 7 bases at J, with 11 bases between the two ends. Germline loops: CDR1 SGHRS, CDR2 YFSETQ. The CDR3 coding sequence is TGCGCCAGCAGCTACGGCGGGAGCAACACCATATATTTT. Translation: CASSYGGSNTIYF. The variable domain in full, completed from reference TRBV5-1 and TRBJ1-3, reads KAGVTQTPRYLIKTRGQQVTLSCSPISGHRSVSWYQQTPGQGLQFLFEYFSETQRNKGNFPGRFSGRQFSNSRSEMNVSTLELGDSALYLCASSYGGSNTIYFGEGSWLTVV.